A selection of T cell receptor beta chains follows, all from one sample in a study of blood T cell repertoires in COVID-19. Data came from immunoSEQ multiplex PCR; TCRdb stores just in-frame clones and leaves some out. The data contain 150,000 or so clones, approximately 86% of them seen just once; the ten biggest clones take up approximately 10%. The sequenced sample consisted of peripheral blood. The receptors stem from a woman in her 70s with COVID-19, enrolled during active disease. CDR3s include the opening cysteine and the closing phenylalanine or tryptophan. A D gene is named only where the DNA matches it firmly. Rows may omit the clone size; those that give it use once, few, many or a size class.

v_call	j_call	clone_size	d_call	cdr3_aa	cdr3_nt
TRBV5-6	TRBJ1-2	-	-	CASSLGRVRGYTF	TGTGCCAGCAGCTTGGGGAGGGTGCGGGGCTACACCTTC
TRBV5-1	TRBJ1-1	-	-	CASSSSGGTEAFF	TGCGCCAGCAGCTCGTCCGGGGGTACTGAAGCTTTCTTT
TRBV6-5	TRBJ1-5	-	TRBD1	CASRSGTGSNQPQHF	TGTGCCAGCAGGTCCGGGACAGGGAGCAATCAGCCCCAGCATTTT
TRBV5-6	TRBJ1-3	-	TRBD1	CASSTRQGSSGNTIYF	TGTGCCAGCAGCACCAGACAGGGGAGCTCTGGAAACACCATATATTTT
TRBV18	TRBJ1-2	many	TRBD1	CASSLTGTGDYGYTF	TGTGCCAGCTCACTAACCGGGACAGGGGACTATGGCTACACCTTC
TRBV30	TRBJ1-5	-	-	CAWSLGTTNQPQHF	TGTGCCTGGAGCCTGGGGACAACTAATCAGCCCCAGCATTTT
TRBV19	TRBJ2-3	-	-	CASSIGRGDLSTDTQYF	TGTGCCAGTAGTATTGGCAGGGGGGACCTTAGCACAGATACGCAGTATTTT
TRBV7-2	TRBJ2-1	few	-	CASSLGGLGSNEQFF	TGTGCCAGCAGCTTAGGGGGCCTAGGTTCCAATGAGCAGTTCTTC
TRBV14	TRBJ1-4	-	-	CASSQQGLNEKLFF	TGTGCCAGCAGCCAACAGGGGCTTAATGAAAAACTGTTTTTT
TRBV2	TRBJ1-2	few	TRBD1	CASGRTGVRYGYTF	TGTGCCAGCGGAAGGACAGGGGTTCGCTATGGCTACACCTTC
TRBV5-4	TRBJ2-5	-	-	CASSPRQETQYF	TGTGCCAGCAGCCCCCGCCAAGAGACCCAGTACTTC
TRBV27	TRBJ1-1	-	TRBD1	CASRKQGEHTEAFF	TGTGCCAGCAGAAAACAGGGGGAGCACACTGAAGCTTTCTTT
TRBV2	TRBJ1-5	-	-	CASRAGLSNQPQHF	TGTGCCAGCAGAGCCGGACTGAGCAATCAGCCCCAGCATTTT
TRBV4-1	TRBJ2-1	once	-	CASSPREGSEQFF	TGCGCCAGCAGCCCCCGGGAAGGGTCTGAGCAGTTCTTC
TRBV6-4	TRBJ1-6	once	TRBD1	CASSAAGQYNSPLHF	TGTGCCAGCAGCGCTGCGGGACAGTATAATTCACCCCTCCACTTT
TRBV4-2	TRBJ1-2	-	TRBD1	CASSQDGQGSPNYGYTF	TGTGCCAGCAGCCAAGACGGACAGGGGAGTCCTAACTATGGCTACACCTTC
TRBV30	TRBJ2-7	-	TRBD1	CAWRPRDRTYEQYF	TGTGCCTGGAGACCCCGGGACAGGACCTACGAGCAGTACTTC
TRBV18	TRBJ1-1	-	TRBD1	CASSPKTGGSSRAFF	TGTGCCAGCTCACCCAAGACAGGGGGCTCCTCTAGAGCTTTCTTT
TRBV27	TRBJ2-2	-	TRBD2	CASSLIFSGGRNTGELFF	TGTGCCAGCAGTTTAATCTTCAGCGGGGGACGCAACACCGGGGAGCTGTTTTTT
TRBV27	TRBJ2-1	-	TRBD2	CASSRGLLYNEQFF	TGTGCCAGCAGTAGGGGACTACTATACAATGAGCAGTTCTTC
TRBV9	TRBJ2-7	-	-	CASSVEGRGREQYF	TGTGCCAGCAGCGTAGAGGGCAGGGGGAGGGAGCAGTACTTC
TRBV28	TRBJ2-3	-	TRBD1	CASSPWKGAFDTQYF	TGTGCCAGCAGTCCCTGGAAGGGGGCGTTCGATACGCAGTATTTT
TRBV5-1	TRBJ2-5	-	TRBD2	CASSLVASGHQETQYF	TGCGCCAGCAGCTTGGTCGCTAGCGGGCACCAAGAGACCCAGTACTTC
TRBV28	TRBJ1-5	-	-	CASSAASVLNQPQHF	TGTGCCAGCAGTGCGGCATCCGTCCTTAATCAGCCCCAGCATTTT